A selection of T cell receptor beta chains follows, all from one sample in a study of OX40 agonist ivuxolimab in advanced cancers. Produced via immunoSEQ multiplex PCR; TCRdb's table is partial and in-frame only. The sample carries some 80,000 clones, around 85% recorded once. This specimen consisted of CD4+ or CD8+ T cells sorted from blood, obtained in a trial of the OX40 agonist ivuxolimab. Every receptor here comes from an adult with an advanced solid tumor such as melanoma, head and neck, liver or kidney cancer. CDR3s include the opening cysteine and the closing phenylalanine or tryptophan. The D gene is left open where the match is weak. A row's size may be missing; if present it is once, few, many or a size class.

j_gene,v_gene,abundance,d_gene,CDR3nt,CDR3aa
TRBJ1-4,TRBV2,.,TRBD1,TGTGCCAGCAGTACTTATCAGGGGGCTAATGAAAAACTGTTTTTT,CASSTYQGANEKLFF
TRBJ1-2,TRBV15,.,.,TGTGCCACCAGCAGAGACGGTTACTATGGCTACACCTTC,CATSRDGYYGYTF
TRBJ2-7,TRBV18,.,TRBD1,TGTGCCAGCTCCCAGGGACAGAGCTCCTACGAGCAGTACTTC,CASSQGQSSYEQYF
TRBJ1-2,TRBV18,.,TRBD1,TGTGCCAGCTCACCACAGGGGGCCTATGGCTACACCTTC,CASSPQGAYGYTF
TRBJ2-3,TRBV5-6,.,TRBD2,TGTGCCAGCGGCCTGGGACTAGCGGGGGGGCCGGATACGCAGTATTTT,CASGLGLAGGPDTQYF
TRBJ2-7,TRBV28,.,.,TGTGCCAGCAGAAGTAGGGTCCGTGGGTCCGAGCAGTACTTC,CASRSRVRGSEQYF
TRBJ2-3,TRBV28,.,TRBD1,TGTGCCAGCAGCAGATACAGGGGAAGTATTGCAGATACGCAGTATTTT,CASSRYRGSIADTQYF
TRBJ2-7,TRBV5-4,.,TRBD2,TGTGCCAGCAGCTTGGCGGTTAGCGGGGGCTACGAGCAGTACTTC,CASSLAVSGGYEQYF
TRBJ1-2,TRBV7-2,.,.,TGTGCCAGCAGCTTAGGAGCATCTTATGGCTACACCTTC,CASSLGASYGYTF
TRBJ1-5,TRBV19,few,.,TGTGCCAGTAGTATACCGGCAGTCTATAGCAATCAGCCCCAGCATTTT,CASSIPAVYSNQPQHF
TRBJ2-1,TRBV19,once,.,TGTGCCAGTAGTACTTATCTCGACAATGAGCAGTTCTTC,CASSTYLDNEQFF
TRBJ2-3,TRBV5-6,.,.,TGTGCCAGCAGCCTGATTAGCACAGATACGCAGTATTTT,CASSLISTDTQYF
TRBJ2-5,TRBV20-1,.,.,TGCAGTGCTAGGAGGGAGACCCAGTACTTC,CSARRETQYF
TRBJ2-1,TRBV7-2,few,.,TGTGCCAGCAGCACCGACTCCAGCTCCTACAATGAGCAGTTCTTC,CASSTDSSSYNEQFF
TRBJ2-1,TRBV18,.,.,TGTGCCAGCTCACCGGCAGGGCTGTCCTACAATGAGCAGTTCTTC,CASSPAGLSYNEQFF
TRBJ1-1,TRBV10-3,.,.,TGTGCCATCAGAGGGGACGGGGATGGGGTAGCTTTCTTT,CAIRGDGDGVAFF
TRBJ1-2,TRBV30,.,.,TGTGCCTGGAGTGTAGGAGCACAGTCCTATGGCTACACCTTC,CAWSVGAQSYGYTF
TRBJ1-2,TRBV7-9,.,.,TGTGCCAGCAGCTTAGCGTATGCTGAACAAGGAGGCTACACCTTC,CASSLAYAEQGGYTF
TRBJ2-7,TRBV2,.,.,TGTGCCAGCAGTACGGACAGCTACTACGAGCAGTACTTC,CASSTDSYYEQYF
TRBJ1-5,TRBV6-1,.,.,TGTGCCAGCAGTGAGGGGGTTATTAGGCCCCAGCATTTT,CASSEGVIRPQHF
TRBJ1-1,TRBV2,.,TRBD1,TGTGCCAGCCACCTGACAGGGATGAACACTGAAGCTTTCTTT,CASHLTGMNTEAFF
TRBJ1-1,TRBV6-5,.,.,TGTGCCAGCAGTTACGCAGGGTCCCCGAACACTGAAGCTTTCTTT,CASSYAGSPNTEAFF
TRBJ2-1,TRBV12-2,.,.,TGTGCAAGTCGCTTAACAAAGGCGGGGGATTCCTACAATGAGCAGTTCTTC,CASRLTKAGDSYNEQFF
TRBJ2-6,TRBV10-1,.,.,TGCGCCAGCAGTGGGGGTGCGGGGGCCAACGTCCTGACTTTC,CASSGGAGANVLTF
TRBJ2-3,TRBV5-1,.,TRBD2,TGCGCCAGCAGCTGGGGAGATAGCGGGGGGGCCCGGAATACGCAGTATTTT,CASSWGDSGGARNTQYF
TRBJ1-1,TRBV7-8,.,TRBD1,TGTGCCAGCAGCTTATTCACCCGACAGGGTACTGAAGCTTTCTTT,CASSLFTRQGTEAFF
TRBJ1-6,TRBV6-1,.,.,TGTGCCAGCAGTGAAGGTTGGGGCAGTAATTCACCCCTCCACTTT,CASSEGWGSNSPLHF
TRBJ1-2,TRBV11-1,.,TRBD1,TGTGCCAGCAGCTTGGGGGGACAGTATGGCTACACCTTC,CASSLGGQYGYTF
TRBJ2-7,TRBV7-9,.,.,TGTGCCAGCAGCTTAGCGGGGTCAGGGGGGTTTAGCTCCTACGAGCAGTACTTC,CASSLAGSGGFSSYEQYF
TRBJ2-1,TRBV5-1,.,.,TGCGCCAGCAGCTTGGAGCCGGGGCAGTTTTACAATGAGCAGTTCTTC,CASSLEPGQFYNEQFF
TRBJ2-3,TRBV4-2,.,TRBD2,TGTGCCAGCAGCCAAATGACTAGCGGGGGGGCTAGCACAGATACGCAGTATTTT,CASSQMTSGGASTDTQYF
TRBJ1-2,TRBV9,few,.,TGTGCCAGCAGCGTAGGATGGGACTATGGCTACACCTTC,CASSVGWDYGYTF
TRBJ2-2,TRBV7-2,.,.,TGTGCCAGCAGCTTATATGCAGGGACCTTTAACACCGGGGAGCTGTTTTTT,CASSLYAGTFNTGELFF
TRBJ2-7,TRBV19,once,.,TGTGCCAGTAGTTCGTTTGGGTCCCTGGGACGGGATGAGCAGTACTTC,CASSSFGSLGRDEQYF
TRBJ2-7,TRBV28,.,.,TGTGCCAGCACCCTACCTTCCCGGGGCGAGCAGTACTTC,CASTLPSRGEQYF
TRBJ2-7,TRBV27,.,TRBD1,TGTGCCAGCAGTTTATCGGGAGGGACAGGGTTCTCCTACGAGCAGTACTTC,CASSLSGGTGFSYEQYF
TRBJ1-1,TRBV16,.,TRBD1,TGTGCCAGCAGCCAATTGGAGGGCAGGGGGACGGCTGAAGCTTTCTTT,CASSQLEGRGTAEAFF
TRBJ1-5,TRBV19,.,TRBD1,TGTGCCAGTAGTGGGAGGGGGCGCGGCAATCAGCCCCAGCATTTT,CASSGRGRGNQPQHF
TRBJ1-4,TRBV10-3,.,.,TGTGCCATCAGTGAGCGAGGTCAGGTGGCGGTTGAAAAACTGTTTTTT,CAISERGQVAVEKLFF
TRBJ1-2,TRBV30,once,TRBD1,TGTGCCTGGAGTCCCCTGCTGGGACAGAACTATGGCTACACCTTC,CAWSPLLGQNYGYTF
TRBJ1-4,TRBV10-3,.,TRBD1,TGTGCCACGGGACAGGATTTTAATAATGAAAAACTGTTTTTT,CATGQDFNNEKLFF
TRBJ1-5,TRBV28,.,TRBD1,TGTGCCAGCACTCCTCGCAAGGGGGCGGCCGATAGCAATCAGCCCCAGCATTTT,CASTPRKGAADSNQPQHF
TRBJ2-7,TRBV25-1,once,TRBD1,TGTGCCAGCGGAAGACAGGGGTTCGACGAGCAGTACTTC,CASGRQGFDEQYF
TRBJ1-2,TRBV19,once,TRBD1,TGTGCCAGTAGCGACAGGGGGCCTGGCGGCTACACCTTC,CASSDRGPGGYTF
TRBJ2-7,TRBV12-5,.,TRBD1,TGTGCTAGTGGACGGGACAGGACGACGTACGAGCAGTACTTC,CASGRDRTTYEQYF
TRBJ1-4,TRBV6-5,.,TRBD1,TGTGCCAGCAGCCAGGGGGCTTGGGAAAAACTGTTTTTT,CASSQGAWEKLFF
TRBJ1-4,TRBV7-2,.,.,TGTGCCAGCAGCTTACACAGGTCAAATGAAAAACTGTTTTTT,CASSLHRSNEKLFF
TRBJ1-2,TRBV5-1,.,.,TGCGCCAGCAATTCAGGGGAGTCTAACTATGGCTACACCTTC,CASNSGESNYGYTF
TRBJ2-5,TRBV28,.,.,TGTGCCACCCGGACAGCAGCCCAAGAGACCCAGTACTTC,CATRTAAQETQYF
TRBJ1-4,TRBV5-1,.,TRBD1,TGCGCCAGCAGCACGGGGGACAGGGGTTCTAATGAAAAACTGTTTTTT,CASSTGDRGSNEKLFF
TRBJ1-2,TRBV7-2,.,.,TGTGCCAGCAGCTCACCCCGCAGGGAACTAGGCTATGGCTACACCTTC,CASSSPRRELGYGYTF
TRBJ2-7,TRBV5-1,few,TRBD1,TGCGCCAGCAGCTTGGCTCCATCCGGGACAGGGAACGAGCAGTACTTC,CASSLAPSGTGNEQYF
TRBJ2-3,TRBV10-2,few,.,TGCGCCAGCGGGCCCCTTAGCAAGGGGGATACGCAGTATTTT,CASGPLSKGDTQYF
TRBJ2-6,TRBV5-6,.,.,TGTGCCAGCAGCCGTGGGGCAGGGGCTGGGGCCAACGTCCTGACTTTC,CASSRGAGAGANVLTF
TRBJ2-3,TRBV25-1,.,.,TGTGCCAGCAGTGAATCAGAGATTAGCACAGATACGCAGTATTTT,CASSESEISTDTQYF
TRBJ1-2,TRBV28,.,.,TGTGCCAGCAGTTTACCGGGGGCTGACTATGGCTACACCTTC,CASSLPGADYGYTF
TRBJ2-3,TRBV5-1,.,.,TGCGCCAGTGGGGGGCCCAAGGGTACAGATACGCAGTATTTT,CASGGPKGTDTQYF
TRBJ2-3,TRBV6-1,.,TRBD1,TGTGCCAGCAGCTGGGACAGGGGGCCCACAGATACGCAGTATTTT,CASSWDRGPTDTQYF